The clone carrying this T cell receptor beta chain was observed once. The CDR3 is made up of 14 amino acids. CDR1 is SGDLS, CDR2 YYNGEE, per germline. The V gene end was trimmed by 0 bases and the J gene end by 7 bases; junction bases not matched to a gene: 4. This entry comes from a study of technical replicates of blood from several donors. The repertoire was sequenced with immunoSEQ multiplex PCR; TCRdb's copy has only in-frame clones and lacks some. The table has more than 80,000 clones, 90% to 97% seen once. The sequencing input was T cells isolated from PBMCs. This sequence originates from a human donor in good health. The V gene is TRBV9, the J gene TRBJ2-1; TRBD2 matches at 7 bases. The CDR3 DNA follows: TGTGCCAGCAGCGTAGATAGCGGGCCTAATGAGCAGTTCTTC. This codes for CASSVDSGPNEQFF. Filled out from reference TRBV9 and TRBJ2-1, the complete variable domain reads DSGVTQTPKHLITATGQRVTLRCSPRSGDLSVYWYQQSLDQGLQFLIQYYNGEERAKGNILERFSAQQFPDLHSELNLSSLELGDSALYFCASSVDSGPNEQFFGPGTRLTVL.